This T cell receptor (beta chain) is drawn from a study of cytomegalovirus exposure and HLA in healthy donors. Study results and caveats: Analysis performed later found around 15,000 TCR beta sequences associated with HLA alleles at 0.05 false discovery rate.

V was trimmed by 1 base and J by 6 bases, leaving 13 bases between them. The CDR3 consists of 15 residues. Per germline, CDR1 SGHTA and CDR2 FQGTGA. This clone was found a few times. Its antigen is currently unknown. Researchers ran the PCR with 60 Vbeta and 13 Jbeta primers. Sequencing used immunoSEQ multiplex PCR; TCRdb keeps in-frame clones, though not all of them. The data show roughly 150,000 clones, around 75% seen once. The specimen sequenced was PBMCs. The chain employs TRBV7-3 and TRBJ1-5; no reliable D call. The sequence was obtained from a man aged 55 to 70 in good health and CMV-seronegative. CDR3 nucleotide sequence: TGTGCCAGCAGCTTAAGACGGCTGGGGAGTCAGCCCCAGCATTTT. This translates into CASSLRRLGSQPQHF.